Shown below are 25 T cell receptor beta chains from a single sample sequenced in a study of Ad26.COV2.S vaccination and SARS-CoV-2 variants. The sample's treatment: some 20 received Ad26.COV2.S at low or high dose, single or two shots; about 5 received placebo; per-sample allocation not given. After the first vaccine or placebo injection, samples were drawn on day 63. Here immunoSEQ multiplex PCR was the method, and the copy in TCRdb shows in-frame clones only, minus some. The data show 500,000 or so clones, roughly nine tenths seen once. The sequencing used peripheral blood, collected in a trial of Ad26.COV2.S vaccine versus placebo. These receptors all stem from a person between 18 and 60 years old who received the Ad26.COV2.S COVID-19 vaccine or a placebo.

This chain links TRBV2 with TRBJ1-4; D gene uncertain. The CDR3 extends over 13 amino acids. The V gene's germline CDR1 is SNHLY and CDR2 FYNNEI. V shed 4 bases and J shed 6 bases, with 9 bases lying between them. The CDR3 is CASSGFGYEKLFF. CDR3 sequence (DNA): TGTGCCAGCAGTGGATTTGGCTATGAAAAACTGTTTTTT.

A remark on this clone: The germline gene is not matched at one end of the junction; a read error may be the cause. The CDR3: CASSKAGSGYEQYF. CDR3 DNA: TGTGCCAGCAGTAAAGCAGGTTCGGGCTACGAGCAGTACTTC. The V gene is TRBV6-1, the J gene TRBJ2-7, with D unclear. The CDR3 loop spans 14 amino acids. Germline lookup yields CDR1 MNHNS and CDR2 SASEGT.

In nucleotides, the CDR3 is TGTGCCAGCAGTCCCTTTACAGCGGGAGGCTTTAACGAGCAGTACGTC. Protein: CASSPFTAGGFNEQYV. This rearrangement joins TRBV27 to TRBJ2-7; TRBD2 aligns across 9 bases. In germline, CDR1 is MNHEY, CDR2 SMNVEV (reference sequence). With 5 bases clipped from V and 5 bases from J, the junction kept 13 bases outside the gene matches. This CDR3 is built from 16 residues.

This clone was detected once. V usage is TRBV7-2 and J usage is TRBJ2-7; 11 bases map to TRBD1. Germline lookup yields CDR1 SGHTA and CDR2 FQGNSA. The CDR3 totals 13 residues. The V segment lost 7 bases and the J segment 6 bases; nucleotides outside the gene matches: 5. CDR3 protein: CASTTDRGREQYF. For the CDR3, the DNA is TGTGCCAGCACCACGGACAGGGGGCGCGAGCAGTACTTC.

The chain combines TRBV18 with TRBJ2-5, with unresolved D. CDR1 and CDR2 from the germline V gene are KGHSH and LQKENI. The CDR3 totals 14 residues. Trimming stripped 6 bases from V and 4 bases from J, with 15 bases between. The CDR3 DNA reads as TGTGCCAGCTCTCATATAGTGAGTCCAGAGACCCAGTACTTC. Encoded protein: CASSHIVSPETQYF.

The chain has TRBV5-1 and TRBJ1-3; D is unresolved. This CDR3 is 10 amino acids long. The V and J ends lost 1 base and 8 bases respectively, with 1 base between them. Germline CDR1 reads SGHRS; CDR2 reads YFSETQ. The CDR3: CASSLHTIYF. The CDR3 DNA follows: TGCGCCAGCAGCTTGCACACCATATATTTT.

The CDR3 loop is CASRIRFETQYF. The CDR3 bases are TGTGCCAGCAGGATAAGGTTCGAGACCCAGTACTTC. This chain links TRBV28 with TRBJ2-5, with unresolved D. Per the germline V gene, CDR1 is MDHEN and CDR2 is SYDVKM. The V gene lost 6 bases and the J gene lost 5 bases, with 10 bases spanning the gap. The CDR3 has 12 residues.

The gene calls are TRBV5-1 and TRBJ2-5; D is undetermined. The CDR3 consists of 14 residues. The germline V gene has CDR1 SGHRS and CDR2 YFSETQ. Trimming cost V 4 bases and J 0 bases, with 10 bases left between them. CDR3 sequence: CASSVTGYQETQYF. The DNA of the CDR3 is TGCGCCAGCAGCGTGACGGGCTACCAAGAGACCCAGTACTTC. Based on the CDR3 plus reference TRBV5-1 and TRBJ2-5, the full variable domain is KAGVTQTPRYLIKTRGQQVTLSCSPISGHRSVSWYQQTPGQGLQFLFEYFSETQRNKGNFPGRFSGRQFSNSRSEMNVSTLELGDSALYLCASSVTGYQETQYFGPGTRLLVL.

The rearrangement uses TRBV29-1 and TRBJ2-3; TRBD2 matches at 9 bases. This CDR3 is 14 amino acids long. V dropped 6 bases and J dropped 9; count of bases not matched to a gene: 13. In germline, CDR1 is SQVTM, CDR2 ANQGSEA. The CDR3 loop is CSVHPSGAGGTQYF. CDR3 sequence (DNA): TGCAGCGTGCATCCTAGCGGGGCCGGTGGAACGCAGTATTTT.

The J gene is TRBJ2-1, the V gene TRBV7-8, with D unclear. V was clipped by 4 bases and J by 12 bases, with 10 bases between them. Germline V lookup: CDR1 SGHVS, CDR2 FQNEAQ. The CDR3 length is 11 residues. CDR3 DNA sequence: TGTGCCAGCAGCTCAAAGTCGGTGCAGTTCTTC. Translated: CASSSKSVQFF.

The V and J genes are TRBV14 and TRBJ2-3; possibly TRBD2 for D (5 bases). The V end lost 4 bases, the J end lost 5 bases, and 13 bases lay between the germline ends. Germline CDR1 SGHDN, CDR2 FVKESK. This CDR3 contains 14 residues. The CDR3 reads CASSRWMGVDTQYF. The CDR3 nucleotides read TGTGCCAGCAGCCGCTGGATGGGAGTAGATACGCAGTATTTT.

In nucleotides, the CDR3 is TGTGCCAGCAGCTTAAGTTCAGGGGGCGGGGAGACCCAGTACTTC. Residues: CASSLSSGGGETQYF. The chain is built from TRBV11-3 and TRBJ2-5; 8 nucleotides match TRBD1. The germline gives CDR1 SGHNT, CDR2 YENEEA. V lost 2 bases, J lost 5 bases, and 7 bases stayed unmatched. This CDR3 region has 15 residues.

This rearrangement joins TRBV4-1 to TRBJ2-1; D is unclear. With 4 bases removed from V and 0 bases from J, the gap between germline ends came to 7 bases. Germline V gene lookup returns CDR1 MGHRA and CDR2 YSYEKL. This CDR3 is 14 amino acids long. CDR3: CASSLRSSYNEQFF. The CDR3 bases are TGCGCCAGCAGCCTTCGGAGCTCCTACAATGAGCAGTTCTTC.

CDR3: CASSIRPGDTGELFF. The CDR3 DNA reads TGTGCCAGTAGTATCCGCCCGGGAGACACCGGGGAGCTGTTTTTT. V is TRBV19 and J is TRBJ2-2, with D possibly matching TRBD2 (6 bases). CDR1 is LNHDA and CDR2 is SQIVND in the germline V gene (reference sequence). The CDR3 contains 15 residues. Trimming shortened V by 3 bases and J by 3 bases, and 11 bases separated the two germline ends.

With respect to this clone: Other DNA sequences in the same sample also yield this CDR3. The rearrangement links TRBV7-3 to TRBJ1-1; perhaps TRBD1 as D (5 bases). CDR1 SGHTA and CDR2 FQGTGA come from the germline V gene. V was pared by 0 bases and J by 1 base, with 6 bases between. The CDR3 sequence is 14 residues long. In DNA form, the CDR3 reads TGTGCCAGCAGCTTAACCGGGGGGAACACTGAAGCTTTCTTT. As protein: CASSLTGGNTEAFF.

This clone was seen a single time. The V gene is TRBV7-2, the J gene TRBJ2-1; TRBD2 is a possible D gene (6 bases). The CDR3 length is 18 residues. Trimming removed 2 bases at V and 0 bases at J, with 17 bases between. Germline V lookup: CDR1 SGHTA, CDR2 FQGNSA. CDR3 DNA: TGTGCCAGCAGCTTAAGGGATAGCGGTGACTTCTCCTACAATGAGCAGTTCTTC. Protein: CASSLRDSGDFSYNEQFF.

This rearrangement joins TRBV4-2 to TRBJ2-5; D possibly corresponds to TRBD1 (6 bases). The V gene's germline CDR1 is LGHNA and CDR2 YNFKEQ. There are 14 residues in the CDR3. V was trimmed by 1 base and J by 5 bases, leaving 11 bases between them. The CDR3 sequence: CASSQGAGEETQYF. CDR3 DNA: TGTGCCAGCAGCCAAGGGGCAGGGGAGGAGACCCAGTACTTC.

This sequence joins TRBV5-6 and TRBJ1-5, with D tentatively TRBD1 (6 bases). This CDR3 has 15 amino acids. Germline V lookup: CDR1 SGHDT, CDR2 YYEEEE. V was trimmed by 3 bases and J by 4 bases, leaving 14 bases between them. Written as DNA, the CDR3 is TGTGCCAGCAGCTGGGCAGGGGTGCGAAATCAGCCCCAGCATTTT. Translation: CASSWAGVRNQPQHF.

V usage is TRBV6-5 and J usage is TRBJ1-1; 9 positions agree with TRBD1. Per germline, CDR1 MNHEY and CDR2 SVGAGI. This CDR3 contains 14 residues. With V trimmed by 6 bases and J by 4 bases, 6 bases remained unmatched. CDR3 residues: CASSPGQGLTEAFF. The CDR3 DNA reads as TGTGCCAGCAGCCCCGGACAGGGGCTCACTGAAGCTTTCTTT.

The CDR3 spells CASNPFDRPYGYTF. CDR3 nucleotides: TGTGCCAGCAATCCATTCGACAGACCCTATGGCTACACCTTC. V usage is TRBV9 and J usage is TRBJ1-2, with D possibly matching TRBD1 (5 bases). CDR1 SGDLS and CDR2 YYNGEE come from the germline V gene. V was shortened by 6 bases and J by 4 bases, with 16 bases between the two germline ends. The CDR3 has 14 residues.

This clone occurred once. This chain links TRBV7-2 with TRBJ2-7; D might be TRBD1 (6 bases). There are 14 residues in the CDR3. V was cut by 4 bases and J by 3 bases, with 13 bases left in between. Per the germline V gene, CDR1 is SGHTA and CDR2 is FQGNSA. The chain's CDR3 is CASSWNRDSYEQYF. Here the CDR3 DNA reads TGTGCCAGCAGCTGGAACAGGGATAGCTACGAGCAGTACTTC. The whole variable domain, filled in from reference TRBV7-2 and TRBJ2-7, reads GAGVSQSPSNKVTEKGKDVELRCDPISGHTALYWYRQSLGQGLEFLIYFQGNSAPDKSGLPSDRFSAERTGGSVSTLTIQRTQQEDSAVYLCASSWNRDSYEQYFGPGTRLTVT.

The chain has TRBV2 and TRBJ2-4, with D maybe TRBD1 (7 bases). V was trimmed by 3 bases and J by 0 bases, leaving 15 bases between them. The CDR3 consists of 17 residues. Germline V gene sequence: CDR1 SNHLY, CDR2 FYNNEI. This CDR3 reads CASSDLPGGLAKNIQYF. The CDR3 DNA sequence: TGTGCCAGCAGTGACCTTCCAGGGGGGCTAGCCAAAAACATTCAGTACTTC. The variable domain in full, with the rest retrieved from reference TRBV2 and TRBJ2-4, is EPEVTQTPSHQVTQMGQEVILRCVPISNHLYFYWYRQILGQKVEFLVSFYNNEISEKSEIFDDQFSVERPDGSNFTLKIRSTKLEDSAMYFCASSDLPGGLAKNIQYFGAGTRLSVL.

This clone was recorded only once. V is TRBV5-4 and J is TRBJ2-1; D is unclear. V lost 0 bases and J lost 0, with 19 bases in between. Germline V gene data show CDR1 as SGHNT and CDR2 as YYREEE (reference sequence). This CDR3 contains 19 residues. The CDR3 nucleotides read TGTGCCAGCAGCTTGGGTCCCAGTCTCGGAGCGAGCTCCTACAATGAGCAGTTCTTC. Translation: CASSLGPSLGASSYNEQFF.

CDR3 sequence: CASSLGGGLPPEQYV. The CDR3, as DNA: TGTGCCAGCAGCTTGGGTGGCGGTTTACCTCCCGAGCAGTACGTC. The chain is built from TRBV11-2 and TRBJ2-7, with D unresolved. V dropped 3 bases and J dropped 6 bases, with 18 bases sitting between them. Germline CDR1 and CDR2: SGHAT and FQNNGV. This CDR3 has 15 residues.

The chain joins TRBV5-1 to TRBJ1-5; possibly TRBD1 for D (5 bases). V gave up 4 bases and J gave up 0 bases, with 8 bases separating them. Germline CDR1 reads SGHRS; CDR2 reads YFSETQ. The CDR3 totals 14 residues. CDR3 sequence reads: CASSPGTSNQPQHF. The CDR3 DNA follows: TGCGCCAGCAGCCCGGGGACTAGCAATCAGCCCCAGCATTTT. The full variable domain, its missing parts supplied by reference TRBV5-1 and TRBJ1-5, is KAGVTQTPRYLIKTRGQQVTLSCSPISGHRSVSWYQQTPGQGLQFLFEYFSETQRNKGNFPGRFSGRQFSNSRSEMNVSTLELGDSALYLCASSPGTSNQPQHFGDGTRLSIL.